Below are 27 T cell receptor beta chains sequenced from a single sample in a study of cytomegalovirus exposure and HLA in healthy donors. PCR involved 60 Vbeta and 13 Jbeta primers. TCRdb's copy holds only in-frame clones and misses some; the assay was immunoSEQ multiplex PCR. The sample has approximately 93,000 clones; approximately 83% are singletons. Sequences were obtained from PBMCs. The receptors here all came from a man in his fifties or sixties in good health and CMV-seronegative.

The chain has TRBV7-8 and TRBJ1-4, with a weak D call TRBD1 (6 bases). V was trimmed by 0 bases and J by 6 bases, leaving 11 bases between them. The CDR3 is 15 amino acids. Germline loops: CDR1 SGHVS, CDR2 FQNEAQ. CDR3 in amino acids: CASSLAGTPYEKLFF. The CDR3 DNA reads as TGTGCCAGCAGCTTAGCCGGGACACCTTATGAAAAACTGTTTTTT.

The rearrangement links TRBV6-5 to TRBJ2-3; D perhaps matches TRBD1 (6 bases). This CDR3 is built from 14 residues. Germline V gene data show CDR1 as MNHEY and CDR2 as SVGAGI. The V end was cut by 7 bases, the J end by 5 bases, with 16 bases between. CDR3 in DNA: TGTGCCAGCACCGAGTCGCCCAGGGGAGATACGCAGTATTTT. Its protein is CASTESPRGDTQYF.

The chain joins TRBV6-6 to TRBJ2-7; 7 bases fit TRBD2. V lost 11 bases to trimming and J lost 5 bases; unmatched junction nucleotides: 3. CDR3 length equals 10 residues. CDR1 MNHNY and CDR2 SVGAGI come from the germline V gene (reference sequence). This chain's CDR3 is CAGGGHEQYF. CDR3 nucleotides: TGTGCCGGGGGGGGACACGAGCAGTACTTC.

The chain carries TRBV6-5 and TRBJ2-1; D uncertain. Trimming took 10 bases from V and 0 from J, leaving 10 bases between them. This CDR3 has 13 residues. Germline V gene lookup returns CDR1 MNHEY and CDR2 SVGAGI. The chain's CDR3 is CATHRDSYNEQFF. The CDR3 DNA sequence: TGTGCCACCCACCGAGACTCCTACAATGAGCAGTTCTTC.

This chain links TRBV6-1 with TRBJ2-2; the match to TRBD2 covers 11 bases. The ends lost 6 bases at V and 7 bases at J; junction bases unmatched: 4. Germline V CDR1 and CDR2: MNHNS, SASEGT. There are 14 residues in the CDR3. Here the CDR3 DNA reads TGTGCCAGCAGGCCCGGGACTAGCGGCGGGGAGCTGTTTTTT. This translates into CASRPGTSGGELFF.

The J gene is TRBJ2-7, the V gene TRBV19; 9 bases agree with TRBD2. This CDR3 has 14 residues. V dropped 6 bases and J dropped 6; count of bases not matched to a gene: 9. Germline V gene lookup returns CDR1 LNHDA and CDR2 SQIVND (reference sequence). The CDR3 region has the DNA TGTGCCAGTAGCCCACTGACTAGCGGAGGCGAGCAGTACTTC. The encoded protein is CASSPLTSGGEQYF.

The rearrangement joins TRBV29-1 to TRBJ1-2; 8 bases align to TRBD1. Trimming took 0 bases from V and 4 from J; bases not matched to a gene: 4. The CDR3 contains 14 residues. Germline assignment: CDR1 SQVTM and CDR2 ANQGSEA. The CDR3 nucleotides read TGCAGCGTTGAAGATCCAACAGGGGGCTATGGCTACACCTTC. As protein: CSVEDPTGGYGYTF. The complete variable domain, with remaining parts taken from reference TRBV29-1 and TRBJ1-2, reads SAVISQKPSRDICQRGTSLTIQCQVDSQVTMMFWYRQQPGQSLTLIATANQGSEATYESGFVIDKFPISRPNLTFSTLTVSNMSPEDSSIYLCSVEDPTGGYGYTFGSGTRLTVV.

This clone was observed a few times. The chain carries TRBV7-6 and TRBJ2-5, with D perhaps matching TRBD2 (6 bases). V shed 5 bases and J shed 7 bases, with 26 bases lying between them. The CDR3 has 17 residues. Germline V gene sequence: CDR1 SGHVS, CDR2 FNYEAQ. The CDR3 loop is CASSGGSTGTVSGTQYF. In DNA, the CDR3 is TGTGCCAGCAGCGGGGGGAGCACCGGAACCGTGTCCGGGACCCAGTACTTC.

V usage is TRBV30 and J usage is TRBJ1-5; 7 bases line up with TRBD1. The CDR3 length is 14 residues. V dropped 4 bases and J dropped 4; count of bases not matched to a gene: 7. Germline assignment: CDR1 GTSNPN and CDR2 SVGIG (reference sequence). The CDR3 region is CAWTPRQGNQPQHF. DNA for the CDR3: TGTGCCTGGACCCCACGACAGGGAAATCAGCCCCAGCATTTT.

V usage is TRBV4-3 and J usage is TRBJ2-1, with 8 bases lining up with TRBD1. The CDR3 loop spans 15 amino acids. CDR1 LGHNA and CDR2 YSLEER come from the germline V gene. V shed 1 base and J 3 bases; nucleotides not matched to a gene: 2. CDR3 DNA sequence: TGCGCCAGCAGCCAAGGACAGGGGAGCTACAATGAGCAGTTCTTC. It encodes CASSQGQGSYNEQFF.

This chain connects TRBV29-1 to TRBJ2-2; 9 bases align to TRBD1. The CDR3 contains 13 residues. The germline CDR1 and CDR2 sequences are SQVTM and ANQGSEA. V dropped 7 bases and J dropped 6; count of bases not matched to a gene: 6. CDR3 sequence (DNA): TGCAGCGCCAGGGACAGGGATCCCGGGGAGCTGTTTTTT. Protein: CSARDRDPGELFF.

J is TRBJ2-5 and V is TRBV28; D perhaps matches TRBD1 (5 bases). V gave up 2 bases and J gave up 1 base, with 11 bases separating them. The CDR3 is 15 amino acids. The germline gives CDR1 MDHEN, CDR2 SYDVKM. In DNA, the CDR3 is TGTGCCAGCAGTTTACCGACAGCACCCCAAGAGACCCAGTACTTC. Translating gives CASSLPTAPQETQYF.

The chain recombines TRBV10-3 with TRBJ1-1; perhaps TRBD1 as D (6 bases). V was clipped by 3 bases and J by 4 bases, with 18 bases between them. The CDR3 is 16 amino acids. Germline V gives CDR1 ENHRY, CDR2 SYGVKD. In DNA form, the CDR3 reads TGTGCCATCAGTGATAGAGGGGGGGCTAGGAGCACTGAAGCTTTCTTT. Translating it yields CAISDRGGARSTEAFF.

This chain's CDR3 is CASSTRTSGGGEQYF. CDR3 sequence (DNA): TGTGCCAGCAGCACTAGGACTAGCGGAGGGGGCGAGCAGTACTTC. J is TRBJ2-7 and V is TRBV7-6, with 10 positions matching TRBD2. The CDR3 has 15 residues. Germline V lookup: CDR1 SGHVS, CDR2 FNYEAQ. V trimming: 5 bases; J trimming: 6 bases; junction bases outside the gene matches: 10.

The chain has TRBV7-7 and TRBJ2-5; the D gene is possibly TRBD1 (5 bases). The DNA end favors TRBJ2-7, so the J call may be wrong. Germline V gives CDR1 SSHAT, CDR2 FNYEAQ (reference sequence). This CDR3 is 13 amino acids long. The CDR3, as DNA: TGTGCTAGCTCCCCGGACACCCGATACGAGCAGTACTTC. Amino acid sequence: CASSPDTRYEQYF.

The V call is TRBV28, the J call TRBJ2-5, with TRBD1 matching over 9 bases. The DNA end favors TRBJ2-7, so the J call may be wrong. CDR1 and CDR2 (germline): MDHEN, SYDVKM. The CDR3 is made up of 15 amino acids. The CDR3 bases are TGTGCCAGCAGCAGATCCGGGACAGGGACCTACGAGCAGTACTTC. Translation: CASSRSGTGTYEQYF.

The rearrangement uses TRBV4-2 and TRBJ2-2, with D perhaps matching TRBD1 (6 bases). Looked up from germline, CDR1 is LGHNA and CDR2 is YNFKEQ. Trimming cost V 5 bases and J 4 bases, with 20 bases left between them. This CDR3 comprises 17 residues. CDR3 in amino acids: CASSSGNREKRTGELFF. The CDR3 DNA follows: TGTGCCAGCAGCTCGGGCAACAGGGAAAAACGCACCGGGGAGCTGTTTTTT.

The rearrangement joins TRBV7-9 to TRBJ2-3, with D perhaps TRBD1 (6 bases). The germline V gene has CDR1 SEHNR and CDR2 FQNEAQ (reference sequence). The CDR3 loop spans 13 amino acids. V shed 2 bases and J shed 3 bases, with 6 bases lying between them. The CDR3 protein is CASSLQGTDTQYF. The CDR3 DNA is TGTGCCAGCAGCTTACAGGGGACAGATACGCAGTATTTT.

The J gene is TRBJ2-3, the V gene TRBV5-1; 7 nucleotides line up with TRBD1. This CDR3 is 14 amino acids long. V lost 1 base and J lost 4; bases outside the gene matches: 3. Germline CDR1 and CDR2: SGHRS and YFSETQ. CDR3 coding DNA: TGCGCCAGCAGCTTGACCACAGGGGCAGATACGCAGTATTTT. As protein: CASSLTTGADTQYF.

The rearrangement uses TRBV7-8 and TRBJ2-7, with D uncertain. CDR3 length equals 14 residues. The V gene lost 1 base and the J gene lost 1 base, with 8 bases spanning the gap. The germline V gene encodes CDR1 SGHVS and CDR2 FQNEAQ. The CDR3 protein is CASSLESRSYEQYF. The CDR3 nucleotides are TGTGCCAGCAGCTTAGAGTCGCGGTCCTACGAGCAGTACTTC.

The sample holds a few counts of this clone. The chain has TRBV19 and TRBJ1-1; 8 positions match TRBD1. This CDR3 spans 14 amino acids. Unmatched junction bases numbered 12, after V lost 9 bases and J lost 6 bases. The germline V gene has CDR1 LNHDA and CDR2 SQIVND (reference sequence). CDR3 amino acids: CASLDRAAFSEAFF. The CDR3 region has the DNA TGTGCCAGCTTGGACAGGGCGGCTTTTTCTGAAGCTTTCTTT.

The chain combines TRBV2 with TRBJ1-5, with 12 bases lining up with TRBD1. V lost 5 bases to trimming and J lost 7 bases; unmatched junction nucleotides: 6. The CDR3 spans 15 residues. Germline V gene lookup returns CDR1 SNHLY and CDR2 FYNNEI. The CDR3 loop reads CASSRGTGGGQPQHF. CDR3 nucleotides: TGTGCCAGCAGTCGGGGGACAGGGGGCGGCCAGCCCCAGCATTTT.

This sequence joins TRBV6-5 and TRBJ2-2; D is perhaps TRBD2 (6 bases). The CDR3 is 13 amino acids. In germline, CDR1 is MNHEY, CDR2 SVGAGI. V dropped 6 bases and J dropped 7 bases, with 12 bases sitting between them. CDR3 sequence (DNA): TGTGCCAGCAGCTCCCCGGGAGTCGGGGAGCTGTTTTTT. Protein sequence: CASSSPGVGELFF.

The chain uses TRBV9 and TRBJ2-5; a weak D match, TRBD2 (6 bases). Trimming shortened V by 4 bases and J by 5 bases, and 18 bases separated the two germline ends. CDR3 length equals 15 residues. From germline, CDR1 is SGDLS and CDR2 YYNGEE. The CDR3 reads CASSLGGVKGETQYF. In nucleotides, the CDR3 is TGTGCCAGCAGCCTGGGCGGGGTAAAGGGGGAGACCCAGTACTTC.

As to this clone: Germline is not matched at one junction end, which may reflect a read error. The chain employs TRBV7-9 and TRBJ2-2; possibly TRBD2 for D (6 bases). Germline V gene lookup returns CDR1 SEHNR and CDR2 FQNEAQ (reference sequence). This CDR3 region has 13 residues. The CDR3 spells CSSGHVDTGELFF. The CDR3 DNA is TGTTCCAGCGGGCATGTGGACACCGGGGAGCTGTTTTTT. Full variable domain (missing parts from reference TRBV7-9 and TRBJ2-2): DTGVSQNPRHKITKRGQNVTFRCDPISEHNRLYWYRQTLGQGPEFLTYFQNEAQLEKSRLLSDRFSAERPKGSFSTLEIQRTEQGDSAMYLCSSGHVDTGELFFGEGSRLTVL.

Of note for this clone: Other nucleotide sequences from this sample produce the same CDR3. The chain carries TRBV28 and TRBJ2-2, with D uncertain. The CDR3 consists of 14 residues. Trimming removed 7 bases at V and 3 bases at J, with 12 bases between. Looked up from germline, CDR1 is MDHEN and CDR2 is SYDVKM. This CDR3 is CASTASPDTGELFF. DNA of the CDR3: TGTGCCAGCACCGCCTCCCCAGACACCGGGGAGCTGTTTTTT.

The genes are TRBV5-5 and TRBJ1-2, with D possibly TRBD1 on 6 matching bases. This CDR3 has 15 amino acids. Germline loops: CDR1 SGHKS, CDR2 YYEKEE (reference sequence). The V gene lost 0 bases and the J gene lost 5 bases, with 14 bases spanning the gap. The CDR3 nucleotides are TGTGCCAGCAGCTTGGACACAGGGAGAGGTTATGGCTACACCTTC. Encoded protein: CASSLDTGRGYGYTF.